This T cell receptor (beta chain) appears in the sequencing data of a study of control samples from healthy donors and cancer patients. Germline V lookup: CDR1 SGHRS, CDR2 YFSETQ. Germline trimming cut 3 bases from V and 8 bases from J; bases unmatched to any gene: 4. The CDR3 is 13 residues long. Sequencing was performed with immunoSEQ multiplex PCR; in TCRdb, only in-frame clones are kept and a portion is missing. Among about 38,000 clones, approximately 82% were seen once, and the ten largest hold 20% to 25%. The receptor comes from a woman aged 60-70 years with lung cancer. Sequenced material: PBMCs. The rearrangement joins TRBV5-1 to TRBJ2-1, with 8 bases that match TRBD1. The CDR3 DNA reads as TGCGCCAGCAGCTGGCAGGGGGCAGATGAGCAGTTCTTC. It translates to CASSWQGADEQFF.